The rows below give T cell receptor beta chains drawn from one sample of a study of shared clonotypes between healthy human individuals. Assay: immunoSEQ multiplex PCR; the TCRdb copy retains only in-frame clones and omits some. The profile shows roughly 2 million clones, approximately 96% of them singletons. The sequenced sample consisted of naive CD4+ T cells sorted from blood. These receptors were obtained from a man aged 18-30 years in good health. Each CDR3 is given with its conserved first and last residue. D genes are given only for firm matches.

CDR3aa	CDR3nt	j_gene	v_gene	len	d_gene
CASSLSITGPGHGYTF	TGTGCCAGCAGCTTGTCCATAACGGGCCCTGGCCATGGCTACACCTTC	TRBJ1-2	TRBV7-9	16	.
CASSPRGQDFTGELFF	TGTGCCAGCTCACCACGTGGGCAGGACTTCACCGGGGAGCTGTTTTTT	TRBJ2-2	TRBV18	16	.
CASSPGGTNTGELFF	TGTGCCAGTAGTCCCGGGGGGACCAACACCGGGGAGCTGTTTTTT	TRBJ2-2	TRBV19	15	TRBD2
CASSSLGPGGTYEQYF	TGTGCCAGCAGCTCCTTGGGCCCCGGGGGGACCTACGAGCAGTACTTC	TRBJ2-7	TRBV7-2	16	TRBD2
CASSAGGRGNYGYTF	TGTGCCAGCAGTGCAGGGGGCCGGGGTAACTATGGCTACACCTTC	TRBJ1-2	TRBV2	15	TRBD1
CASSVLSGGDTQYF	TGTGCCAGCAGCGTTCTTAGCGGGGGAGATACGCAGTATTTT	TRBJ2-3	TRBV9	14	TRBD2
CASSLRGSELFF	TGTGCCAGCAGTTTGCGGGGATCGGAGCTGTTTTTT	TRBJ2-2	TRBV27	12	.
CASSFSPGPETQYF	TGCGCCAGCAGCTTCAGCCCCGGCCCAGAGACCCAGTACTTC	TRBJ2-5	TRBV5-1	14	.
CASSLDNRPSGNTIYF	TGTGCCAGCAGCTTGGACAACAGGCCTTCTGGAAACACCATATATTTT	TRBJ1-3	TRBV5-4	16	.
CASSQASNTGELFF	TGCGCCAGCAGCCAAGCTTCCAACACCGGGGAGCTGTTTTTT	TRBJ2-2	TRBV4-3	14	.
CASSQDDTGGSEETQYF	TGTGCCAGCAGCCAAGATGATACGGGGGGAAGTGAAGAGACCCAGTACTTC	TRBJ2-5	TRBV4-2	17	TRBD2
CASSKTGTSTDTQYF	TGCGCCAGCAGTAAAACCGGGACAAGCACAGATACGCAGTATTTT	TRBJ2-3	TRBV10-2	15	.
CASSLGTGGADGYTF	TGTGCCAGCAGCTTGGGGACAGGGGGCGCCGACGGCTACACCTTC	TRBJ1-2	TRBV5-6	15	TRBD1
CASSPEGGELFF	TGTGCCAGCAGCCCCGAGGGCGGGGAGCTGTTTTTT	TRBJ2-2	TRBV11-3	12	.
CASRPNVNNEQFF	TGCGCCAGCCGCCCCAATGTAAACAATGAGCAGTTCTTC	TRBJ2-1	TRBV5-1	13	.
CAISEGRGLTGELFF	TGTGCCATCAGTGAAGGGCGGGGATTGACCGGGGAGCTGTTTTTT	TRBJ2-2	TRBV10-3	15	.